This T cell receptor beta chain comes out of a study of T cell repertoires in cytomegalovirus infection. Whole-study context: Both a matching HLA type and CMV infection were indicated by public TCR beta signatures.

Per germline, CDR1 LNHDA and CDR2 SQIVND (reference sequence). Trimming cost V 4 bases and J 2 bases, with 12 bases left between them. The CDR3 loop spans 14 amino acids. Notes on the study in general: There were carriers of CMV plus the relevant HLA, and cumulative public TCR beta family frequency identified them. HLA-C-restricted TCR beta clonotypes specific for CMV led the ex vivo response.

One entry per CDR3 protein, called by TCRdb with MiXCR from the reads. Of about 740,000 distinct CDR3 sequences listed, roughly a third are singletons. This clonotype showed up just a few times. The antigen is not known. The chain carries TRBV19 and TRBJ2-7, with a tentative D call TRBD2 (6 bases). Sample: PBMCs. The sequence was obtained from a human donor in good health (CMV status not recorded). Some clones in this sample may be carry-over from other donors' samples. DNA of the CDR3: TGTGCCAGTAGTAGATCGGAGGGACCCTACGAGCAGTACTTC. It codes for CASSRSEGPYEQYF. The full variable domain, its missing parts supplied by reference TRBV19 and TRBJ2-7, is DGGITQSPKYLFRKEGQNVTLSCEQNLNHDAMYWYRQDPGQGLRLIYYSQIVNDFQKGDIAEGYSVSREKKESFPLTVTSAQKNPTAFYLCASSRSEGPYEQYFGPGTRLTVT.